This T cell receptor (beta chain) was documented in a study of T cells after yellow fever vaccination. Turning to the study itself: Fractions low in cell number were prepared with SMART-Seq v4 Ultra Low Input.

Universal primer sites and UMIs were introduced during 5'RACE template-switching synthesis of TCR cDNA. TCRdb re-analysed the 5' RACE reads in MiXCR, keeping a single row per CDR3 protein. Of 230,000 or so distinct CDR3 sequences listed, about 3.9% are singletons. This CDR3 spans 15 amino acids. V was cut by 1 base and J by 0 bases, with 7 bases left in between. The V gene's germline CDR1 is DFQATT and CDR2 SNEGSKA (reference sequence). This clonotype appeared many times. The chain joins TRBV20-1 to TRBJ2-6, with D perhaps given as TRBD1 or TRBD2 (5 bases each). This sample comprised PBMCs, obtained 15 days after the yellow fever booster vaccination. The TCR was taken from a man younger than 35 who received the YFV17D yellow fever vaccine. CDR3 nucleotide sequence: TGCAGTGCTAGAGGGGGGAACTCTGGGGCCAACGTCCTGACTTTC. It encodes CSARGGNSGANVLTF.